The 21 T cell receptor beta chains presented below share a single source sample, sequenced in a study of T cell responses to AZD1222 COVID-19 vaccine. Assay used: immunoSEQ multiplex PCR; TCRdb lists only in-frame clones, some missing. This table holds about 140,000 clones, 80% to 95% found once. This sample comprised peripheral blood, obtained 28 days after the second AZD1222 dose. The receptor set was obtained from an adult who received the AZD1222 COVID-19 vaccine.

The chain carries TRBV7-9 and TRBJ1-1; a possible D gene is TRBD1 (6 bases). Germline assignment: CDR1 SEHNR and CDR2 FQNEAQ (reference sequence). CDR3 length: 12 residues. The V end was cut by 5 bases, the J end by 11 bases, with 15 bases between. The CDR3 region has the DNA TGTGCCAGCAGCCTCAACAGGGTAGGGGCTTTCTTT. This encodes CASSLNRVGAFF.

The chain couples TRBV5-8 to TRBJ1-1; TRBD1 is a possible D gene (5 bases). The CDR3 is 15 amino acids. Looked up from germline, CDR1 is SGHTS and CDR2 is YDEGEE. V lost 1 base, J lost 5 bases, and 15 bases lay in between. The CDR3 region has the DNA TGTGCCAGCAGCTTGATGCGGGGACGGGGGACTGAAGCTTTCTTT. Its protein is CASSLMRGRGTEAFF.

This sequence joins TRBV2 and TRBJ1-2; possibly TRBD1 for D (6 bases). CDR3 length equals 15 residues. Per germline, CDR1 SNHLY and CDR2 FYNNEI. V was clipped by 2 bases and J by 3 bases, with 13 bases between them. In DNA form, the CDR3 reads TGTGCCAGCAGTGAAAGAGGACAGAGCCACTATGGCTACACCTTC. It encodes CASSERGQSHYGYTF.

The count of this clone is one. The genes are TRBV6-5 and TRBJ2-2; D possibly matches TRBD1 or TRBD2 (6 bases each). This CDR3 is built from 14 residues. Trimming shortened V by 0 bases and J by 6 bases, and 8 bases separated the two germline ends. Germline loops: CDR1 MNHEY, CDR2 SVGAGI. The CDR3 spells CASSYSRGAGELFF. The CDR3 nucleotides are TGTGCCAGCAGTTACTCGAGGGGGGCCGGGGAGCTGTTTTTT.

This sequence joins TRBV28 and TRBJ1-3; D is ambiguous. Trimming left V 6 bases short and J 0 bases short, with 15 bases between. Germline assignment: CDR1 MDHEN and CDR2 SYDVKM. The CDR3 totals 16 residues. The CDR3 region is CASSSGSASSGNTIYF. CDR3 nucleotide sequence: TGTGCCAGCAGCTCAGGTTCTGCGAGCTCTGGAAACACCATATATTTT.

The chain has TRBV19 and TRBJ1-2, with D possibly being TRBD1 (6 bases). This CDR3 has 13 amino acids. Germline V gene sequence: CDR1 LNHDA, CDR2 SQIVND (reference sequence). With 9 bases removed from V and 3 bases from J, the gap between germline ends came to 14 bases. Here the CDR3 reads CASTPGDYYGYTF. The DNA for the CDR3 is TGTGCCAGCACCCCAGGGGACTACTATGGCTACACCTTC. The full variable domain, completed using reference TRBV19 and TRBJ1-2, is DGGITQSPKYLFRKEGQNVTLSCEQNLNHDAMYWYRQDPGQGLRLIYYSQIVNDFQKGDIAEGYSVSREKKESFPLTVTSAQKNPTAFYLCASTPGDYYGYTFGSGTRLTVV.

The gene calls are TRBV9 and TRBJ2-7, with 7 positions matching TRBD1. The trim removed 0 bases at V and 2 bases at J, leaving 2 bases unmatched. The CDR3 length is 14 residues. Per germline, CDR1 SGDLS and CDR2 YYNGEE. The chain's CDR3 is CASSVAGQAYEQYF. CDR3 nucleotide sequence: TGTGCCAGCAGCGTAGCTGGACAGGCCTACGAGCAGTACTTC.

This chain joins TRBV5-1 and TRBJ2-7, with D maybe TRBD1 (5 bases). Between the trimmed V and J ends, which lost 1 base and 2 bases, there was a span of 10 bases. The CDR3 has 14 residues. Germline V gene sequence: CDR1 SGHRS, CDR2 YFSETQ. The CDR3 DNA reads TGCGCCAGCAGCTTGTCCCAGGGCACCTACGAGCAGTACTTC. Amino acid sequence: CASSLSQGTYEQYF.

J is TRBJ2-1 and V is TRBV29-1; 11 bases are shared with TRBD1. The CDR3 is made up of 13 amino acids. In germline, CDR1 is SQVTM, CDR2 ANQGSEA. The ends lost 7 bases at V and 8 bases at J; junction bases unmatched: 7. The CDR3 DNA reads as TGCAGCGCTGGGACAGGGGGTTCGGATGAGCAGTTCTTC. This gives the protein CSAGTGGSDEQFF.

This clone was counted once. This chain links TRBV28 with TRBJ1-3; 8 nucleotides align to TRBD1. Germline V CDR1 and CDR2: MDHEN, SYDVKM. With 6 bases clipped from V and 0 bases from J, the junction kept 4 bases outside the gene matches. The CDR3 has 15 residues. For the CDR3, the DNA is TGTGCCAGCAGCCGGGACAGGCCCTCTGGAAACACCATATATTTT. Its protein product is CASSRDRPSGNTIYF.

The chain links TRBV11-2 to TRBJ1-2; D possibly corresponds to TRBD1 (5 bases). Between the trimmed V and J ends, which lost 4 bases and 0 bases, there was a span of 21 bases. The CDR3 is 18 residues long. Germline V gene lookup returns CDR1 SGHAT and CDR2 FQNNGV. DNA of the CDR3: TGTGCCAGCAGCTCCTGGGGGGGAGCAGGGCCAGCTAACTATGGCTACACCTTC. Protein sequence: CASSSWGGAGPANYGYTF.

J is TRBJ1-2 and V is TRBV25-1; TRBD1 agrees at 7 bases. This CDR3 comprises 13 residues. CDR1 MGHDK and CDR2 SYGVNS come from the germline V gene. The V and J ends lost 6 bases and 3 bases, in that order; junction bases with no gene match: 4. In nucleotides, the CDR3 is TGTGCCAGCAGCCCGGGACAGCACTATGGCTACACCTTC. This gives the protein CASSPGQHYGYTF.

This clone was found once. The chain carries TRBV19 and TRBJ2-5; TRBD2 aligns across 8 bases. The length of the CDR3 is 14 residues. The J segment lost 1 base and the V segment lost 9 bases, leaving 7 bases of the junction unmatched. CDR1 and CDR2 from the germline V gene are LNHDA and SQIVND (reference sequence). CDR3 nucleotides: TGTGCCAGCACTCCGGGGGGGAGCCAAGAGACCCAGTACTTC. Its protein is CASTPGGSQETQYF.

The V and J genes are TRBV10-1 and TRBJ1-3; D unclear. The length of the CDR3 is 13 residues. The germline V and J ends were trimmed by 7 bases and 4 bases, with 11 bases remaining between them. The germline gives CDR1 WNHNN, CDR2 SYGVQD (reference sequence). This CDR3 is CASMWLAGNTIYF. CDR3 nucleotide sequence: TGCGCCAGCATGTGGCTAGCGGGAAACACCATATATTTT.

The chain carries TRBV18 and TRBJ1-2; 10 nucleotides align to TRBD1. The CDR3 runs 14 residues. V lost 3 bases and J lost 7; bases outside the gene matches: 5. CDR1 and CDR2 from the germline V gene are KGHSH and LQKENI. The CDR3 DNA follows: TGTGCCAGCTCACCGGGACAGGGGTCGAGTGGCTACACCTTC. Translating it yields CASSPGQGSSGYTF.

DNA for the CDR3: TGTGCCACCAGGGGACAGGGAAGGACCCAGTACTTC. Its translation is CATRGQGRTQYF. The chain links TRBV24-1 to TRBJ2-5; 9 bases line up with TRBD1. CDR1 is KGHDR and CDR2 is SFDVKD in the germline V gene. This CDR3 spans 12 amino acids. The junction had 3 bases not matched to a gene; V was cut back by 7 bases and J by 7 bases.

V gene TRBV30 combines with J gene TRBJ2-4, with TRBD1 matching 8 bases. J gave up 8 bases and V 0 bases, and 6 bases lay outside the gene matches. The CDR3 runs to 14 residues. CDR1 is GTSNPN and CDR2 is SVGIG in the germline V gene (reference sequence). The CDR3 spells CAWSVQGGLDIQYF. CDR3 in DNA: TGTGCCTGGAGTGTACAGGGGGGCCTCGACATTCAGTACTTC.

The chain is built from TRBV5-1 and TRBJ2-1; D is uncertain. Per germline, CDR1 SGHRS and CDR2 YFSETQ. This CDR3 is 12 amino acids long. V gave up 10 bases and J gave up 5 bases, with 13 bases separating them. The CDR3 region has the DNA TGCGCCTCCCGAGCTCTGGACAATGAGCAGTTCTTC. Protein product: CASRALDNEQFF.

The rearrangement uses TRBV2 and TRBJ2-7; D is possibly TRBD2 (6 bases). Germline values: CDR1 SNHLY, CDR2 FYNNEI. This CDR3 spans 14 amino acids. V was pared by 6 bases and J by 5 bases, with 17 bases between. The chain's CDR3 is CASRASGGNNEQYF. The CDR3 nucleotides are TGTGCCAGCAGAGCTTCCGGGGGTAACAACGAGCAGTACTTC.

The V gene is TRBV19, the J gene TRBJ2-2; 7 nucleotides align to TRBD2. The germline gives CDR1 LNHDA, CDR2 SQIVND (reference sequence). There are 16 residues in the CDR3. The V segment lost 4 bases and the J segment 5 bases; nucleotides outside the gene matches: 10. CDR3 sequence: CASSNQREGWTGELFF. The CDR3 DNA follows: TGTGCCAGTAGTAATCAGAGGGAGGGCTGGACCGGGGAGCTGTTTTTT. The variable domain in full, completed from reference TRBV19 and TRBJ2-2, reads DGGITQSPKYLFRKEGQNVTLSCEQNLNHDAMYWYRQDPGQGLRLIYYSQIVNDFQKGDIAEGYSVSREKKESFPLTVTSAQKNPTAFYLCASSNQREGWTGELFFGEGSRLTVL.

The chain employs TRBV12-5 and TRBJ2-3; 11 bases agree with TRBD1. Germline CDR1 and CDR2: LGHNT and FRNRAP. The J segment lost 4 bases and the V segment lost 5 bases, leaving 5 bases of the junction unmatched. The CDR3 has 15 amino acids. CDR3 nucleotide sequence: TGTGCTAGTGGTCCTGGGACAGGGGGATCAGATACGCAGTATTTT. Its translation: CASGPGTGGSDTQYF.